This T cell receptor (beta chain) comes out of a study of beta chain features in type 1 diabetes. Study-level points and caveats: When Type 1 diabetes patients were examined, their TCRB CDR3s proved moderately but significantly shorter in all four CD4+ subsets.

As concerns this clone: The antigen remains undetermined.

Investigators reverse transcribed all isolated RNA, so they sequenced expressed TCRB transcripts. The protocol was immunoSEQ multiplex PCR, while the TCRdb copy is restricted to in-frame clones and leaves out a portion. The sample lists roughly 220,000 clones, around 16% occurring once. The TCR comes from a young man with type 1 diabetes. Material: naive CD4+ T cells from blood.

CDR3 amino acids: CASSGRTGYGNTIYF. CDR3 bases: TGCGCCAGCAGCGGGCGGACAGGATACGGAAACACCATATATTTT. The chain is built from TRBV4-1 and TRBJ1-3; 7 bases align to TRBD1. This CDR3 spans 15 amino acids. In germline, CDR1 is MGHRA, CDR2 YSYEKL. The J segment lost 4 bases and the V segment lost 5 bases, leaving 8 bases of the junction unmatched.